These 5 T cell receptor beta chains came from one sample sequenced in a study of shared clonotypes between healthy human individuals. The data were produced by immunoSEQ multiplex PCR, yet TCRdb's version contains in-frame clones alone and is incomplete. The sample holds 450,000 to 500,000 clones, around four fifths seen once. The sequenced material came from PBMCs. The source of these receptors is a woman in her thirties or forties in good health. Some clones in this sample may be carry-over from other donors' samples.

The gene calls are TRBV27 and TRBJ2-5, with 7 bases fitting TRBD2. Germline trimming cut 0 bases from V and 5 bases from J; bases unmatched to any gene: 6. This CDR3 is 15 amino acids long. The germline gives CDR1 MNHEY, CDR2 SMNVEV (reference sequence). The CDR3, as DNA: TGTGCCAGCAGTTTATCCACAGCGGGATGGGAGACCCAGTACTTC. Its translation is CASSLSTAGWETQYF.

This chain joins TRBV19 and TRBJ2-7; either TRBD1 or TRBD2 may supply D (5 bases each). The germline V and J ends were trimmed by 5 bases and 4 bases, with 15 bases remaining between them. The CDR3 consists of 14 residues. Germline assignment: CDR1 LNHDA and CDR2 SQIVND (reference sequence). The CDR3 coding sequence is TGTGCCAGTAGTTCCCAGGGAGTGGGGTACGAGCAGTACTTC. The encoded protein is CASSSQGVGYEQYF.

The rearrangement joins TRBV6-1 to TRBJ2-7; 8 nucleotides line up with TRBD2. V gave up 7 bases and J gave up 3 bases; unmatched junction bases: 8. Germline-derived CDR1 and CDR2 are MNHNS and SASEGT. The CDR3 extends over 14 amino acids. Here the CDR3 reads CASIPSGGFYEQYF. The CDR3 DNA reads TGTGCCAGCATCCCCAGCGGGGGTTTCTACGAGCAGTACTTC.

V usage is TRBV7-9 and J usage is TRBJ1-1, with D possibly being TRBD1 (6 bases). Trimming left V 5 bases short and J 8 bases short, with 15 bases between. CDR3 size: 13 residues. Germline CDR1 and CDR2: SEHNR and FQNEAQ (reference sequence). The CDR3 spells CASSPRSGQEAFF. CDR3 sequence (DNA): TGTGCCAGCAGCCCAAGATCAGGACAGGAAGCTTTCTTT. The full variable domain, in which reference TRBV7-9 and TRBJ1-1 provide the parts outside the CDR3, is DTGVSQNPRHKITKRGQNVTFRCDPISEHNRLYWYRQTLGQGPEFLTYFQNEAQLEKSRLLSDRFSAERPKGSFSTLEIQRTEQGDSAMYLCASSPRSGQEAFFGQGTRLTVV.

Comments on this clone: Additional DNA sequences in this sample encode the identical CDR3. The V call is TRBV29-1, the J call TRBJ1-1, with 7 bases lining up with TRBD1. The V gene end was trimmed by 6 bases and the J gene end by 5 bases; junction bases not matched to a gene: 6. Germline assignment: CDR1 SQVTM and CDR2 ANQGSEA. This CDR3 has 12 amino acids. For the CDR3, the DNA is TGCAGCGTGGAGCCAGGGGGAACTGAAGCTTTCTTT. Protein sequence: CSVEPGGTEAFF.